This T cell receptor beta chain was found in a study of naive CD8 T cells in extremely preterm neonates. With 3 bases removed from V and 4 bases from J, the gap between germline ends came to 13 bases. Germline CDR1 SGDLS, CDR2 YYNGEE. The CDR3 is 15 residues long. TCRdb's copy holds only in-frame clones and misses some; the assay was immunoSEQ multiplex PCR. The data contain a few thousand clones, roughly 97% of them singletons. The specimen was naive CD8+ T cells from blood. The chain combines TRBV9 with TRBJ2-2; a possible D gene is TRBD1 (6 bases). The sequence was collected from a human donor in good health. CDR3 sequence: CASSASGVSTGELFF. CDR3 bases: TGTGCCAGCAGCGCCTCAGGGGTGAGCACCGGGGAGCTGTTTTTT.